A selection of T cell receptor beta chains follows, all from one sample in a study of glioma-infiltrating T cells. One entry per CDR3 protein results from TCRdb running MiXCR on the multiplex PCR reads. The sample holds approximately 120,000 distinct CDR3 sequences; less than 30% are singletons and the top ten take about a third. What was sequenced was glioma tissue, nonneoplastic brain tissue, or PBMCs (not recorded which). These receptors were obtained from a human donor with low-grade glioma or glioblastoma, undergoing nonglioma brain surgery, or in good health (not recorded which). CDR3s include the opening cysteine and the closing phenylalanine or tryptophan. D genes are given only for firm matches. Clone size appears in some rows only: once, few, many, or a class for an expanded clone.

>TRBJ1-5|TRBV19|17|-|many
TGTGCCAGTAGTCCCCCCCTCCAGGTTTATAGCAATCAGCCCCAGCATTTT
CASSPPLQVYSNQPQHF
>TRBJ2-3|TRBV4-3|16|TRBD2|many
TGCGCCAGCAGCCAAGCGGTAGCGGGGGACACAGATACGCAGTATTTT
CASSQAVAGDTDTQYF
>TRBJ2-7|TRBV9|17|-|-
TGTGCCAGCAGCGTAGATACAGTCAGGGGCCTGGATGGCGAGCAGTACTTC
CASSVDTVRGLDGEQYF
>TRBJ1-5|TRBV5-1|13|-|-
TGCGCCAGCAGCTTAAACCTCAATCAGCCCCAGCATTTT
CASSLNLNQPQHF
>TRBJ2-7|TRBV12-3/TRBV12-4|13|TRBD1|few
TGTGCCAGCAGTTTCGACAGGGGCTACGAGCAGTACTTC
CASSFDRGYEQYF
>TRBJ1-1|TRBV27|13|-|many
TGTGCCAGCAGTCTTCAGGGGTACACTGAAGCTTTCTTT
CASSLQGYTEAFF
>TRBJ2-5|TRBV6-6|14|-|many
TGTGCCAGCAGTTACGCGACAGGAGCAGAGACCCAGTACTTC
CASSYATGAETQYF
>TRBJ2-5|TRBV7-6|14|-|many
TGTGCCAGCAGCCACCGACGGGGTGGGGAGACCCAGTACTTC
CASSHRRGGETQYF
>TRBJ2-7|TRBV6-1|13|-|many
TGTGCCAGCAGCACCGGGAACCCCTACGAGCAGTACTTC
CASSTGNPYEQYF
>TRBJ1-5|TRBV7-6|13|-|many
TGTGCCAGCAGCCTCACAGGGACCCAGCCCCAGCATTTT
CASSLTGTQPQHF
>TRBJ1-5|TRBV7-9|16|TRBD1|-
TGTGCCAGCAGCCCCGGCCCGGACAGGGGATCTCAGCCCCAGCATTTT
CASSPGPDRGSQPQHF
>TRBJ2-7|TRBV6-6|12|-|-
TGTTCCAGTGCAGGGGTCCCCTACGAGCAGTACTTC
CSSAGVPYEQYF
>TRBJ2-7|TRBV2|15|-|many
TGTGCCAGCAGTCGAATTAGCGTAGGGACCTACGAGCAGTACTTC
CASSRISVGTYEQYF
>TRBJ2-5|TRBV12-3/TRBV12-4|12|-|many
TGTGCCAGCAGTCAGGTACAAGAGACCCAGTACTTC
CASSQVQETQYF
>TRBJ1-1|TRBV7-2|14|-|many
TGTGCCAGCAGCCCGGGACGGCTGAACACTGAAGCTTTCTTT
CASSPGRLNTEAFF
>TRBJ2-1|TRBV18|16|TRBD2|many
TGTGCCAGCTCTCATGTCGGCGGGGGGGCCGGCAATGAGCAGTTCTTC
CASSHVGGGAGNEQFF
>TRBJ1-3|TRBV20-1|13|-|many
TGCAGTGCTATTTGGCCTGACGGAAACACCATATATTTT
CSAIWPDGNTIYF
>TRBJ1-1|TRBV29-1|13|-|many
TGCAGCGTCTTGGTCCAGACGAACACTGAAGCTTTCTTT
CSVLVQTNTEAFF
>TRBJ2-2|TRBV12-3/TRBV12-4|14|-|-
TGTGCCAGCAGGCTGACAGGGAACACCGGGGAGCTGTTTTTT
CASRLTGNTGELFF
>TRBJ2-1|TRBV11-1|14|-|-
TGTGCCAGCAGCTTAGAGGCGGCCTCTAATGAGCAGTTCTTC
CASSLEAASNEQFF
>TRBJ1-3|TRBV7-9|13|-|many
TGTGCCAGCAGCTTAGAGCGCACAAACACCATATATTTT
CASSLERTNTIYF
>TRBJ1-2|TRBV29-1|15|-|many
TGCAGCGTTCCCGGACAGTCTACCGGCTTCTATGGCTACACCTTC
CSVPGQSTGFYGYTF
>TRBJ1-4|TRBV13|12|-|few
TGTGCCAGCAGCTTGTCTAATGAAAAACTGTTTTTT
CASSLSNEKLFF
>TRBJ2-7|TRBV19|15|-|-
TGTGCCAGTAGTATAGGAGGGCAGGGTCTCGGCGAGCAGTACTTC
CASSIGGQGLGEQYF
>TRBJ1-3|TRBV6-6|17|-|many
TGTGCCAGCAGTTACCCTGGACAGACGAGCTCTGGAAACACCATATATTTT
CASSYPGQTSSGNTIYF
>TRBJ1-1|TRBV6-9|13|-|-
TGTGCCAGCAGTTGCCAGGGTACGACTGAAGAGTACTTT
CASSCQGTTEEYF
>TRBJ2-7|TRBV20-1|14|TRBD1|many
TGCAGTGCTTTTGGGGACAGGGGCCAGAACGAGCAGTACTTC
CSAFGDRGQNEQYF
>TRBJ1-2|TRBV15|13|-|many
TGTGCCACCAGCAGAGCAGGGAAAGGTGGCTACACCTTC
CATSRAGKGGYTF
>TRBJ1-5|TRBV2|13|-|many
TGTGCCAGCAGTCCGGACGGCAATCAGCCCCAGCATTTT
CASSPDGNQPQHF
>TRBJ1-2|TRBV28|13|TRBD1|-
TGTGTTAGCAGTTTAATGACAGGGAGTGGCTACACCTTC
CVSSLMTGSGYTF
>TRBJ1-5|TRBV2|13|-|many
TGTGCCGGGGGGGGCCTCTTCAATCAGCCCCAGCATTTT
CAGGGLFNQPQHF
>TRBJ1-3|TRBV11-2|21|TRBD1|many
TGTGCCAGCAGCTTACGAACCCCCGGGACAGGGTCACTCAGCTCTGGAAACACCATATATTTT
CASSLRTPGTGSLSSGNTIYF
>TRBJ2-1|TRBV7-2|16|-|many
TGTGCCAGCAGCTTCTCCGGGTTAGGCTCCTACAATGAGCAGTTCTTC
CASSFSGLGSYNEQFF
>TRBJ1-1|TRBV20-1|12|TRBD1|many
TGCAGTGCTGGACAGGGAAACACTGAAGCTTTCTTT
CSAGQGNTEAFF
>TRBJ1-3|TRBV20-1|14|-|once
TGCAGTGCTGGGGCATACGTCTCTGGAAACACCATATATTTT
CSAGAYVSGNTIYF
>TRBJ1-1|TRBV3-1|15|TRBD1|many
TGTGCCAGCAGCCAATCGGACAGGGGGAACACTGAAGCTTTCTTT
CASSQSDRGNTEAFF
>TRBJ2-1|TRBV24-1|16|TRBD2|many
TGTGCCACCAGTGATTTCGGGACTAGCGGGAGCGATGAGCAGTTCTTC
CATSDFGTSGSDEQFF
>TRBJ1-2|TRBV19|16|-|-
TGTGCCAGTAAACGTTCCCAGGGGTATTCAGACTATGGCTACACCTTC
CASKRSQGYSDYGYTF
>TRBJ2-7|TRBV27|16|TRBD2|-
TGTGCCAGCAGTCCCCGACTAGCGGGGGGAGACTACGAGCAGTACTTC
CASSPRLAGGDYEQYF
>TRBJ2-1|TRBV7-3|15|TRBD2|-
TGTGCCAGCAGCTTGACCGGGACTAGTGGGAATGGGCAGTTCTTC
CASSLTGTSGNGQFF
>TRBJ2-3|TRBV2|14|TRBD1|many
TGTGCCACCTACCGGGACAGCAACACAGATACGCAGTATTTT
CATYRDSNTDTQYF
>TRBJ2-3|TRBV7-8|17|TRBD2|many
TGTGCCAGCAGCTTAGGCGCTAGCGGGAGGGCCGGAGATACGCAGTATTTT
CASSLGASGRAGDTQYF
>TRBJ2-5|TRBV5-1|14|-|-
TGCGCCAGCAGCTTGGGGTTGGATTCAGGGACCCAGTACTTC
CASSLGLDSGTQYF
>TRBJ1-1|TRBV19|15|TRBD1|many
TGTGCCAGTAGTATCGGTGGGACAGGGAACACTGAAGCTTTCTTT
CASSIGGTGNTEAFF
>TRBJ2-1|TRBV29-1|14|-|many
TGCACCCTAACGGGGGGGACAGGAGTGAATGAGCAGTTCTTC
CTLTGGTGVNEQFF
>TRBJ2-3|TRBV24-1|17|-|-
TGTGCCACCAGTGCCGCTTGGGGGGCCAAGGTCACAGATACGCAGTATTTT
CATSAAWGAKVTDTQYF
>TRBJ1-3|TRBV28|15|-|-
TGTGCCAGCAGTCGAACCGGGACAACAGGAAACACTATATATTTT
CASSRTGTTGNTIYF
>TRBJ1-2|TRBV7-9|13|-|-
TGTGCCAGCAGCGTGGGGACACACTATGGCCACACCTTC
CASSVGTHYGHTF
>TRBJ2-7|TRBV20-1|13|-|many
TGCAGTGCTAAAGGGGGGGGGTCGTACGAGCAGTACTTC
CSAKGGGSYEQYF